Given below is one T cell receptor beta chain in context. The antigen remains undetermined. This table comes from immunoSEQ multiplex PCR, and its TCRdb copy is limited to in-frame clones, with some not included. The table has over 2 million clones, roughly 95% seen once. The data stem from a study of shared clonotypes between healthy human individuals. Study-wide results and limits: Relative to memory subsets, naive subsets generally showed larger estimated richness.

Per the germline V gene, CDR1 is SQVTM and CDR2 is ANQGSEA. This CDR3 is 15 amino acids long. The V end lost 0 bases, the J end lost 12 bases, and 18 bases lay between the germline ends. The receptor comes from a man aged 18 to 30 in good health. The sequenced sample consisted of naive CD4+ T cells sorted from blood. Specified subset: CD45RA+ positively selected. The V gene is TRBV29-1, the J gene TRBJ1-6; tentative D call: TRBD1 (5 bases). Written as DNA, the CDR3 is TGCAGCGTTGAAGATCTGCCAGGGTCGGTGGGACCCCTCCACTTT. The encoded protein is CSVEDLPGSVGPLHF.